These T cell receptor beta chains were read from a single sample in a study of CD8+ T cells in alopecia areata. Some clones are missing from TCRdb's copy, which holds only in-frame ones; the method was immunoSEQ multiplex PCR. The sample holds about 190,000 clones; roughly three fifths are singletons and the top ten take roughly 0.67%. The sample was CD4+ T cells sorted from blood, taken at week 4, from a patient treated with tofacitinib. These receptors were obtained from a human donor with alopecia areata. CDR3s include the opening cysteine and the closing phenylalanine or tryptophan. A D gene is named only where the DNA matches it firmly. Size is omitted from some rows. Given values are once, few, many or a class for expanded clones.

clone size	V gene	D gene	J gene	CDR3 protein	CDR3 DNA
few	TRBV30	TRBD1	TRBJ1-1	CAWSTDRGNIVSEAFF	TGTGCCTGGAGTACCGACAGGGGGAACATAGTCTCTGAAGCTTTCTTT
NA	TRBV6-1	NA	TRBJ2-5	CASMGRGETQYF	TGTGCCAGCATGGGTCGGGGAGAGACCCAGTACTTC
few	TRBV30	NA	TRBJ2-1	CAWSSRYNEQFF	TGTGCCTGGAGCTCTAGGTACAATGAGCAGTTCTTC
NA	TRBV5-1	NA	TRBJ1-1	CASSLVLNTEAFF	TGCGCCAGCAGCTTGGTCCTGAACACTGAAGCTTTCTTT
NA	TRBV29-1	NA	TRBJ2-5	CSVVQKSEETQYF	TGCAGCGTTGTGCAGAAAAGCGAAGAGACCCAGTACTTC
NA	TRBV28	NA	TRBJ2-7	CASSRPLGLTWEQYF	TGTGCCAGCAGTCGACCCCTGGGGCTGACTTGGGAGCAGTACTTC
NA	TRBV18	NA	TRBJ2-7	CASSPLSLGSEQYF	TGTGCCAGCTCACCTCTCTCGTTGGGTTCCGAGCAGTACTTC
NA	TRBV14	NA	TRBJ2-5	CASSPGGLPTETQYF	TGTGCCAGCAGCCCCGGAGGTCTGCCCACGGAGACCCAGTACTTC
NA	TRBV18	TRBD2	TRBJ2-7	CASSPGLAGISYEQYF	TGTGCCAGCTCACCGGGACTAGCGGGGATCTCCTACGAGCAGTACTTC
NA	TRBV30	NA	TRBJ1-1	CAWNLGGVGTEAFF	TGTGCCTGGAACCTAGGGGGTGTGGGCACTGAAGCTTTCTTT
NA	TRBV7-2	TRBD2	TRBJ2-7	CASSLERLAGEQYF	TGTGCCAGCAGCTTAGAACGGCTAGCGGGAGAGCAGTACTTC
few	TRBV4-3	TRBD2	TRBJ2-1	CASSQDPPSGRGNEQFF	TGCGCCAGCAGCCAAGATCCGCCTAGCGGGAGGGGCAATGAGCAGTTCTTC
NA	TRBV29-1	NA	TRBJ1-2	CSVDQAGYTF	TGCAGCGTGGACCAGGCTGGCTACACCTTC
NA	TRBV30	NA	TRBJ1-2	CAWSVLTLRGGYTF	TGTGCCTGGAGTGTCCTGACTTTGCGGGGTGGCTACACCTTC
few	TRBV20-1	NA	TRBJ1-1	CSATNTEAFF	TGCAGTGCTACGAACACTGAAGCTTTCTTT
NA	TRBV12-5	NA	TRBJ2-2	CASGTDSVTGELFF	TGTGCTAGTGGTACAGACAGTGTCACCGGGGAGCTGTTTTTT
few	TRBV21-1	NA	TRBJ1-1	CASSKKAGTEAFF	TGTGCCAGCAGCAAAAAAGCTGGCACTGAAGCTTTCTTT
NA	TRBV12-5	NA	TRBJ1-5	CASGQGPGQPQHF	TGTGCTAGTGGGCAGGGGCCGGGTCAGCCCCAGCATTTT
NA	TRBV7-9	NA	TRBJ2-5	CASSSEGETQYF	TGTGCCAGCAGCTCCGAGGGGGAGACCCAGTACTTC
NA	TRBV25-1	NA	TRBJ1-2	CASSEYGRPYGYTF	TGTGCCAGCAGTGAATATGGGAGGCCATATGGCTACACCTTC
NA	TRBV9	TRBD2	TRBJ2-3	CASSVAPALRGNTDTQYF	TGTGCCAGCAGCGTAGCCCCCGCCCTGCGGGGGAACACAGATACGCAGTATTTT
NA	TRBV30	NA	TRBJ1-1	CAWSLNRATEAFF	TGTGCCTGGAGTCTCAATCGGGCCACTGAAGCTTTCTTT
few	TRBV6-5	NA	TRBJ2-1	CATTPRAFYNEQFF	TGTGCCACCACCCCCCGGGCCTTCTACAATGAGCAGTTCTTC
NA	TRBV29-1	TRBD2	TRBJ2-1	CSVGLAGVYEQFF	TGCAGCGTTGGACTAGCGGGAGTGTATGAGCAGTTCTTC
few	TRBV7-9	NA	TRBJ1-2	CASTRSAVANYGYTF	TGTGCCAGCACTAGGAGCGCCGTAGCTAACTATGGCTACACCTTC
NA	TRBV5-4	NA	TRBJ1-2	CASSLAGVYGYTF	TGTGCCAGCAGTTTGGCAGGGGTTTATGGCTACACCTTC
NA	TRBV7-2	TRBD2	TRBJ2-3	CASRRSGRTDTQYF	TGTGCCAGCAGACGTAGCGGGAGAACAGATACGCAGTATTTT
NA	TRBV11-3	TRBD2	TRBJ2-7	CASSFSGSGLDEQYF	TGTGCCAGCAGCTTTAGCGGGAGCGGGCTCGACGAGCAGTACTTC
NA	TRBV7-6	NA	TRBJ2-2	CASSSPAGTPKSGELFF	TGTGCCAGCAGCTCACCGGCCGGGACTCCCAAATCCGGGGAGCTGTTTTTT
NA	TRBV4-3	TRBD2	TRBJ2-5	CASSQGTSGWGQETQYF	TGCGCCAGCAGCCAAGGGACTAGCGGGTGGGGCCAAGAGACCCAGTACTTC
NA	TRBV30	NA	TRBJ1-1	CAWSVGGGGHTEAFF	TGTGCCTGGAGTGTGGGAGGGGGAGGGCACACTGAAGCTTTCTTT
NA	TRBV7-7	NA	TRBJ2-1	CASSFYQGTDNEQFF	TGTGCTAGCAGCTTCTATCAGGGGACGGACAATGAGCAGTTCTTC
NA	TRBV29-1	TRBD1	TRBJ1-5	CSVATGSGANQPQHF	TGCAGCGTGGCGACAGGGAGTGGGGCCAATCAGCCCCAGCATTTT
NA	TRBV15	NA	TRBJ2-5	CATSRDLRAEETQYF	TGTGCCACCAGCAGAGATCTTAGGGCAGAAGAGACCCAGTACTTC
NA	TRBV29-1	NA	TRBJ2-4	CSGSGSLAKNIQYF	TGCAGCGGAAGCGGGTCCCTAGCCAAAAACATTCAGTACTTC
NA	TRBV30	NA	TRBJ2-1	CAWSVLAANEQFF	TGTGCCTGGAGTGTACTAGCTGCTAATGAGCAGTTCTTC
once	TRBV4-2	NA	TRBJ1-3	CASSHDTRFSSGNTIYF	TGTGCCAGCAGCCACGATACCCGATTTAGCTCTGGAAACACCATATATTTT
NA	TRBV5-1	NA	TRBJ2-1	CASSLGISYNEQFF	TGCGCCAGCAGCTTGGGGATCTCCTACAATGAGCAGTTCTTC
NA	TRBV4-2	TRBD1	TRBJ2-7	CASSQVQGQGYEQYF	TGTGCCAGCAGCCAAGTTCAGGGACAGGGGTACGAGCAGTACTTC
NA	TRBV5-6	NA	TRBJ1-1	CASSLVGTEAFF	TGTGCCAGCAGCTTGGTAGGGACTGAAGCTTTCTTT
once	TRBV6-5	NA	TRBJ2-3	CASRLGGIRDTQYF	TGTGCCAGCAGATTGGGCGGGATACGAGATACGCAGTATTTT
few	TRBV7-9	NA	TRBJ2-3	CASSLNSYTQYF	TGTGCCAGCAGCTTAAATAGTTACACGCAGTATTTT
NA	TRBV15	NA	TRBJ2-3	CATSNQEHTDTQYF	TGTGCCACCAGCAACCAGGAGCACACAGATACGCAGTATTTT